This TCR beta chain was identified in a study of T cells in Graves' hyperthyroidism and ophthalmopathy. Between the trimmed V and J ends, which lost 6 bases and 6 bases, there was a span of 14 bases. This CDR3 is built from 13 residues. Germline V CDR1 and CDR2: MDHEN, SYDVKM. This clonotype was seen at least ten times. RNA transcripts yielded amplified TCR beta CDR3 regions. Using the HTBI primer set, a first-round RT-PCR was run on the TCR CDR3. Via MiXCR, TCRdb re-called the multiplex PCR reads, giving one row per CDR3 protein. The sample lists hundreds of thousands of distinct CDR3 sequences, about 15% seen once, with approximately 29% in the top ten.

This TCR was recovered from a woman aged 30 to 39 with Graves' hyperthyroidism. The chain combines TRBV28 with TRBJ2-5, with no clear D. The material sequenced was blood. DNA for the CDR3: TGTGCCAGCAGAAACCCCACAACCCAGACCCAGTACTTC. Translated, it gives CASRNPTTQTQYF. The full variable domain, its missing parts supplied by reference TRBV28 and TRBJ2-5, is DVKVTQSSRYLVKRTGEKVFLECVQDMDHENMFWYRQDPGLGLRLIYFSYDVKMKEKGDIPEGYSVSREKKERFSLILESASTNQTSMYLCASRNPTTQTQYFGPGTRLLVL.